Presented here are 21 T cell receptor beta chains from one specimen sequenced in a study of Ad26.COV2.S vaccination and SARS-CoV-2 variants. Sequencing used immunoSEQ multiplex PCR; TCRdb keeps in-frame clones, though not all of them. Among 350,000 to 400,000 clones, about 88% were seen once, and the ten largest hold under 3.5%. Stated treatment: around 19 received Ad26.COV2.S at low or high dose, single or two shots; roughly 5 received placebo; per-sample allocation not given. Day 63 after the first injection of vaccine or placebo was the sampling time. The material sequenced was peripheral blood, taken in a trial of Ad26.COV2.S vaccine versus placebo. These receptors all stem from a person between 18 and 59 years old who received the Ad26.COV2.S COVID-19 vaccine or a placebo.

The rearrangement joins TRBV20-1 to TRBJ2-2; 9 nucleotides line up with TRBD1. Germline V gene sequence: CDR1 DFQATT, CDR2 SNEGSKA (reference sequence). The V and J ends lost 3 bases and 5 bases, in that order; junction bases with no gene match: 7. The CDR3 sequence is 15 residues long. The CDR3 DNA follows: TGCAGTGCTAGTCCGACAGGGGGAGGGACCGGGGAGCTGTTTTTT. Its protein product is CSASPTGGGTGELFF.

V and J are TRBV19 and TRBJ2-1, with 11 bases aligning to TRBD2. V lost 5 bases and J lost 4; bases outside the gene matches: 7. Germline CDR1 and CDR2: LNHDA and SQIVND (reference sequence). The CDR3 loop spans 16 amino acids. This CDR3 reads CASSPTTSGGYNEQFF. The CDR3 DNA sequence: TGTGCCAGTAGTCCTACTACTAGCGGGGGTTACAATGAGCAGTTCTTC.

The V and J genes are TRBV14 and TRBJ2-1, with TRBD1 matching over 7 bases. The CDR3 length is 16 residues. Germline V gives CDR1 SGHDN, CDR2 FVKESK. V lost 4 bases, J lost 8 bases, and 14 bases stayed unmatched. CDR3 DNA: TGTGCCAGCAGCCCCGATTGGGGACAGACCCCCCATGAGCAGTTCTTC. As protein: CASSPDWGQTPHEQFF.

This sequence joins TRBV4-3 and TRBJ1-3, with D possibly matching TRBD1 (6 bases). The CDR3 is 17 amino acids. Trimming took 0 bases from V and 4 from J, leaving 16 bases between them. From germline, CDR1 is LGHNA and CDR2 YSLEER. In nucleotides, the CDR3 is TGCGCCAGCAGCCAAGAGCGCGGGGGGGCCTTCGGAAACACCATATATTTT. Amino acid sequence: CASSQERGGAFGNTIYF.

V is TRBV6-1 and J is TRBJ1-1, with D unresolved. The CDR3 is 15 residues long. Germline V gives CDR1 MNHNS, CDR2 SASEGT. V was clipped by 5 bases and J by 5 bases, with 18 bases between them. The CDR3, as DNA: TGTGCCAGCAGTTCAACCGGGATAGGACGGACTGAAGCTTTCTTT. It is translated as CASSSTGIGRTEAFF.

The V and J genes are TRBV6-5 and TRBJ2-7, with TRBD1 matching 7 bases. Germline CDR1 reads MNHEY; CDR2 reads SVGAGI. J was trimmed by 2 bases and V by 5 bases; bases with no gene match: 6. The CDR3 runs 14 residues. CDR3 region: CASSPGQLTYEQYF. The CDR3 DNA is TGTGCCAGCAGTCCGGGACAGCTAACCTACGAGCAGTACTTC.

The chain is built from TRBV5-4 and TRBJ2-3, with 9 bases aligning to TRBD2. This CDR3 region has 15 residues. V gave up 3 bases and J gave up 3 bases; unmatched junction bases: 5. Germline V lookup: CDR1 SGHNT, CDR2 YYREEE (reference sequence). The CDR3 region has the DNA TGTGCCAGCAGCTGGACTAGCGACGGGACAGATACGCAGTATTTT. Translated: CASSWTSDGTDTQYF.

Of note for this clone: Other DNA sequences of this sample code for an identical CDR3. The chain is built from TRBV29-1 and TRBJ2-7; TRBD1 is a possible D gene (6 bases). Germline V gene sequence: CDR1 SQVTM, CDR2 ANQGSEA. V lost 3 bases and J 4 bases, leaving 10 bases between the germline ends. CDR3 length: 12 amino acids. This CDR3 is CSVEGQGYEQYF. In DNA, the CDR3 is TGCAGCGTTGAGGGACAAGGGTACGAGCAGTACTTC.

The gene calls are TRBV18 and TRBJ2-3; 7 bases line up with TRBD2. The germline gives CDR1 KGHSH, CDR2 LQKENI. The CDR3 length is 15 residues. The V segment lost 5 bases and the J segment 1 base; nucleotides outside the gene matches: 6. The CDR3 nucleotides read TGTGCCAGCTCAGCCACTAGCGTCGGCACAGATACGCAGTATTTT. Translating gives CASSATSVGTDTQYF.

V is TRBV12-3 or TRBV12-4 and J is TRBJ1-3; D gene unclear. With 3 bases removed from V and 1 base from J, the gap between germline ends came to 4 bases. The CDR3 consists of 13 residues. This CDR3 is CASSFGSGNTIYF. The CDR3 DNA reads as TGTGCCAGCAGTTTTGGTTCTGGAAACACCATATATTTT.

The gene calls are TRBV9 and TRBJ1-1, with a possible D match to TRBD1 (6 bases). V lost 2 bases and J 6 bases, leaving 14 bases between the germline ends. Germline CDR1 reads SGDLS; CDR2 reads YYNGEE. The CDR3 extends over 14 amino acids. In DNA, the CDR3 is TGTGCCAGCAGCGTCGGACAGTTCTCGCCTGAAGCTTTCTTT. It specifies CASSVGQFSPEAFF. Filled out from reference TRBV9 and TRBJ1-1, the complete variable domain reads DSGVTQTPKHLITATGQRVTLRCSPRSGDLSVYWYQQSLDQGLQFLIQYYNGEERAKGNILERFSAQQFPDLHSELNLSSLELGDSALYFCASSVGQFSPEAFFGQGTRLTVV.

This clone was recorded at least ten times. The chain couples TRBV5-1 to TRBJ2-3, with no clear D. The germline V and J ends were trimmed by 1 base and 0 bases, with 9 bases remaining between them. Germline V CDR1 and CDR2: SGHRS, YFSETQ. CDR3 length: 15 amino acids. The CDR3 spells CASSLRPQSTDTQYF. DNA of the CDR3: TGCGCCAGCAGCTTGAGGCCCCAAAGCACAGATACGCAGTATTTT.

This clone turned up a few times. V is TRBV2 and J is TRBJ1-5, with a possible D match to TRBD1 (5 bases). Germline CDR1 SNHLY, CDR2 FYNNEI. Between the trimmed V and J ends, which lost 4 bases and 6 bases, there was a span of 10 bases. The CDR3 length is 13 residues. CDR3 protein: CASSARGAQPQHF. The CDR3 bases are TGTGCCAGCAGTGCTCGAGGGGCTCAGCCCCAGCATTTT.

This chain uses TRBV6-5 with TRBJ1-3, with D possibly TRBD1 on 5 matching bases. Deletions cut 5 bases from V and 2 bases from J, with 10 bases between. Germline V gives CDR1 MNHEY, CDR2 SVGAGI. The CDR3 contains 14 residues. In DNA, the CDR3 is TGTGCCAGCAGTATCAGGGTGGCTGGAAACACCATATATTTT. As protein: CASSIRVAGNTIYF.

This clone was detected ten times or more. The genes are TRBV4-1 and TRBJ2-1, with D maybe TRBD1 (6 bases). Per germline, CDR1 MGHRA and CDR2 YSYEKL. Deletions cut 0 bases from V and 5 bases from J, with 17 bases between. This CDR3 comprises 17 residues. The CDR3 region has the DNA TGCGCCAGCAGCCAAGATTCGCTACAGGGCCCGAACAATGAGCAGTTCTTC. As protein: CASSQDSLQGPNNEQFF.

The chain links TRBV7-2 to TRBJ1-1; 7 nucleotides line up with TRBD1. With 4 bases clipped from V and 6 bases from J, the junction kept 5 bases outside the gene matches. The CDR3 has 13 amino acids. Germline V lookup: CDR1 SGHTA, CDR2 FQGNSA. CDR3 nucleotides: TGTGCCAGCAGCTCCGACAGGGATTCTGAAGCTTTCTTT. Translation gives CASSSDRDSEAFF. The full variable domain, its missing parts supplied by reference TRBV7-2 and TRBJ1-1, is GAGVSQSPSNKVTEKGKDVELRCDPISGHTALYWYRQSLGQGLEFLIYFQGNSAPDKSGLPSDRFSAERTGGSVSTLTIQRTQQEDSAVYLCASSSDRDSEAFFGQGTRLTVV.

V is TRBV18 and J is TRBJ1-1; no clear D. V was pared by 2 bases and J by 1 base, with 14 bases between. This CDR3 is 16 amino acids long. Germline-derived CDR1 and CDR2 are KGHSH and LQKENI. The DNA of the CDR3 is TGTGCCAGCTCACCAGGACCTTTGGGAGGGAACACTGAAGCTTTCTTT. Its translation is CASSPGPLGGNTEAFF.

The chain combines TRBV19 with TRBJ1-1; 7 positions match TRBD1. Germline CDR1 and CDR2: LNHDA and SQIVND (reference sequence). V was clipped by 5 bases and J by 7 bases; unmatched bases: 10. This CDR3 contains 14 residues. The CDR3 DNA follows: TGTGCCAGTAGTTCCCAGGGACAGCCTAGTGAAGCTTTCTTT. Protein product: CASSSQGQPSEAFF.

The table lists this clone with a few counts. The V and J genes are TRBV10-3 and TRBJ1-2; D is perhaps TRBD1 (5 bases). V was clipped by 5 bases and J by 0 bases, with 7 bases between them. The CDR3 consists of 13 residues. In germline, CDR1 is ENHRY, CDR2 SYGVKD. The CDR3 bases are TGTGCCATCAGTTCGACAGCTAACTATGGCTACACCTTC. Encoded protein: CAISSTANYGYTF.

This chain links TRBV19 with TRBJ1-3; weak D call: TRBD1 (5 bases). The CDR3 is made up of 13 amino acids. Germline V gene data show CDR1 as LNHDA and CDR2 as SQIVND (reference sequence). Trimming took 7 bases from V and 5 from J, leaving 12 bases between them. The DNA for the CDR3 is TGTGCCAGTACGGCAGGGATGAGAAACACCATATATTTT. This translates into CASTAGMRNTIYF.

J is TRBJ1-1 and V is TRBV5-4, with D unclear. Looked up from germline, CDR1 is SGHNT and CDR2 is YYREEE (reference sequence). V dropped 3 bases and J dropped 2 bases, with 8 bases sitting between them. This CDR3 is built from 13 residues. The CDR3 spells CASSWELNTEAFF. Here the CDR3 DNA reads TGTGCCAGCAGCTGGGAATTAAACACTGAAGCTTTCTTT. Full variable domain (remainder filled in from reference TRBV5-4 and TRBJ1-1): ETGVTQSPTHLIKTRGQQVTLRCSSQSGHNTVSWYQQALGQGPQFIFQYYREEENGRGNFPPRFSGLQFPNYSSELNVNALELDDSALYLCASSWELNTEAFFGQGTRLTVV.